This T cell receptor (beta chain) derives from a study of T cells after yellow fever vaccination. On the study more broadly: For low cell numbers, libraries were made with SMART-Seq v4 Ultra Low Input. Findings and limits, study-wide: The study found a weaker secondary response that peaked faster, day 5 versus 15. Subsequent booster samples again held most clones from primary vaccination (96% CD4, roughly 91% CD8). Only a small proportion of the clonotypes turned up in both the CD4 and the CD8 compartments, likely arising from convergent recombination.

This CDR3 is built from 12 residues. V lost 7 bases, J lost 11 bases, and 11 bases stayed unmatched. CDR1 and CDR2 from the germline V gene are SQVTM and ANQGSEA. This clonotype came up many times. From the 5' RACE reads, TCRdb called clonotypes with MiXCR, one entry per CDR3 protein. The sample lists approximately 96,000 distinct CDR3 sequences; under 9% were seen once. The source of this sequence is a man between 18 and 29 years old who received the YFV17D yellow fever vaccine. The specimen was CD8+ T cells not binding an NS4B(214-222) dextramer, sorted from PBMCs, collected around 15 days after the first yellow fever vaccination. The J gene is TRBJ2-5, the V gene TRBV29-1; 9 nucleotides match TRBD1. CDR3 nucleotide sequence: TGCAGCGCAGAGCCGGGACAGGGAAAGCAGTACTTC. It yields the protein CSAEPGQGKQYF.